These T cell receptor beta chains were read from a single sample in a study of tumor-infiltrating lymphocytes in localized non-small cell lung cancer. Here immunoSEQ multiplex PCR was the method, and the copy in TCRdb shows in-frame clones only, minus some. The data show 9,000 to 13,000 clones, with roughly 80% seen just once and 15% to 20% held by the top ten. Sequencing was performed on uninvolved lung tissue not adjacent to the tumor. Receptors originate from a human donor with non-small cell lung cancer. CDR3s include the opening cysteine and the closing phenylalanine or tryptophan. The D gene is left open where the match is weak. Clone size is stated in some rows and not others, as once, few, many or a class when expanded.

D	V	J	size	CDR3	DNA
TRBD1	TRBV30	TRBJ1-1	medium-sized	CAWTRGVNTEAFF	TGTGCCTGGACCAGGGGGGTGAACACTGAAGCTTTCTTT
-	TRBV7-8	TRBJ1-3	few	CASSLISAPGNTIYF	TGTGCCAGCAGCCTCATCTCGGCGCCGGGAAACACCATATATTTT
-	TRBV28	TRBJ1-3	-	CASSFRHRSGNTIYF	TGTGCCAGCAGTTTTAGACATCGCTCTGGAAACACCATATATTTT
-	TRBV11-2	TRBJ2-7	large	CASSLGPAYEQYF	TGTGCCAGCAGCTTGGGCCCCGCCTACGAGCAGTACTTC
-	TRBV7-2	TRBJ1-1	few	CASSSRGNTEAFF	TGTGCCAGCAGCTCGAGGGGGAACACTGAAGCTTTCTTT
-	TRBV7-2	TRBJ1-5	-	CASSLFHGSNQPQHF	TGTGCCAGCAGCTTATTCCATGGGAGCAATCAGCCCCAGCATTTT
-	TRBV2	TRBJ1-2	-	CASSEAGYGYTF	TGTGCCAGCAGTGAGGCTGGCTATGGCTACACCTTC
-	TRBV19	TRBJ2-7	-	CASVPFFGEQYF	TGTGCCAGTGTTCCCTTTTTCGGGGAGCAGTACTTC
-	TRBV5-1	TRBJ1-1	once	CASSWDTSSGLGRMSTEAFF	TGCGCCAGCAGCTGGGATACCAGCTCCGGGCTTGGTAGAATGAGCACTGAAGCTTTCTTT
-	TRBV10-2	TRBJ2-3	-	CASSPKRGTDTQYF	TGCGCCAGCAGCCCTAAGCGGGGCACAGATACGCAGTATTTT
-	TRBV7-2	TRBJ1-2	-	CASSALRYGYTF	TGTGCCAGCAGCGCCCTTCGCTATGGCTACACCTTC
-	TRBV6-5	TRBJ1-5	-	CASSRRVDNQPQHF	TGTGCCAGCAGTCGCAGGGTCGACAATCAGCCCCAGCATTTT
TRBD1	TRBV5-4	TRBJ1-4	-	CASSRTGGEKLFF	TGTGCCAGCAGTCGTACAGGGGGCGAAAAACTGTTTTTT
-	TRBV7-2	TRBJ2-1	once	CASSLVSWGGLDEQFF	TGTGCCAGCAGCTTAGTTTCGTGGGGGGGCCTTGATGAGCAGTTCTTC
-	TRBV7-2	TRBJ1-1	once	CASSLRSGGDTEAFF	TGTGCCAGCAGCCTAAGGTCGGGGGGTGACACTGAAGCTTTCTTT
TRBD1	TRBV19	TRBJ1-5	-	CASAPQQGGVRNQPQHF	TGTGCCAGTGCGCCGCAGCAGGGGGGGGTACGCAATCAGCCCCAGCATTTT
-	TRBV7-2	TRBJ1-1	few	CASSSFGTPEAFF	TGTGCCAGCAGCTCATTCGGGACTCCAGAAGCTTTCTTT
TRBD2	TRBV5-1	TRBJ2-1	-	CASSTGLAGFNEQFF	TGCGCCAGCAGCACGGGACTAGCGGGGTTCAATGAGCAGTTCTTC
-	TRBV19	TRBJ2-2	-	CASSARGQGYTGELFF	TGTGCCAGTAGTGCCCGGGGGCAGGGATACACCGGGGAGCTGTTTTTT
-	TRBV6-5	TRBJ1-4	-	CASSPGLEKLFF	TGTGCCAGCAGCCCTGGCCTCGAAAAACTGTTTTTT
-	TRBV6-6	TRBJ1-2	-	CASRAVLNANYGYTF	TGTGCCAGCAGAGCCGTCCTCAACGCTAACTATGGCTACACCTTC
TRBD1	TRBV28	TRBJ1-2	-	CASSWTWGTDYGYTF	TGTGCCAGCAGTTGGACCTGGGGGACAGACTATGGCTACACCTTC
TRBD2	TRBV7-6	TRBJ2-7	few	CASSSRAGGPLEQYF	TGTGCCAGCAGCTCCCGGGCGGGAGGGCCGCTCGAGCAGTACTTC
-	TRBV7-2	TRBJ2-1	few	CASSLVGGPPVVSNNEQFF	TGTGCCAGCAGCTTAGTGGGGGGGCCCCCAGTCGTATCCAACAATGAGCAGTTCTTC